This T cell receptor beta chain came from a study of shared clonotypes between healthy human individuals. The CDR3 has 14 residues. CDR1 KGHSH and CDR2 LQKENI come from the germline V gene. V lost 2 bases to trimming and J lost 4 bases; unmatched junction nucleotides: 2. Some clones are missing from TCRdb's copy, which holds only in-frame ones; the method was immunoSEQ multiplex PCR. This table has over 1.4 million clones, about 96% appearing once. Sequencing used naive CD4+ T cells sorted from blood. Indicated subset: CD45RA+ positively selected. The sequence came from a man between 25 and 39 years old in good health. V is TRBV18 and J is TRBJ2-3, with TRBD1 identical over 8 bases. CDR3 bases: TGTGCCAGCTCACCAACACAGGGGGCAGATACGCAGTATTTT. Translating it yields CASSPTQGADTQYF.